These 11 T cell receptor beta chains came from one sample sequenced in a study of cytomegalovirus exposure and HLA in healthy donors. The PCR ran on 60 Vbeta and 13 Jbeta primers. The assay was immunoSEQ multiplex PCR, and TCRdb's table has in-frame clones only and misses some. The table for this sample gives fewer than 200,000 clones. The sample taken for sequencing was PBMCs. The receptors here all came from a young man in good health and CMV-seronegative.

The CDR3 nucleotides are TGTGCCAGCAGCACCGGGGGGCTATTTGGCAATCAGCCCCAGCATTTT. Translation: CASSTGGLFGNQPQHF. The chain is built from TRBV28 and TRBJ1-5; the D gene is possibly TRBD1 (6 bases). The CDR3 is 16 amino acids. V shed 6 bases and J shed 2 bases, with 17 bases lying between them. Germline-derived CDR1 and CDR2 are MDHEN and SYDVKM.

V and J are TRBV27 and TRBJ2-7; perhaps TRBD2 as D (5 bases). The CDR3 has 14 residues. V lost 2 bases and J 7 bases, leaving 15 bases between the germline ends. CDR1 MNHEY and CDR2 SMNVEV come from the germline V gene (reference sequence). The CDR3 is CASSLMSVGGEQYF. The DNA for the CDR3 is TGTGCCAGCAGTTTAATGTCGGTTGGCGGGGAGCAGTACTTC.

The CDR3 loop is CASSYIGVGRGTEAFF. The CDR3 DNA reads as TGTGCCAGCAGTTACATCGGGGTGGGGAGGGGAACTGAAGCTTTCTTT. The rearrangement joins TRBV6-5 to TRBJ1-1; TRBD1 might be the D (5 bases). Germline V gene data show CDR1 as MNHEY and CDR2 as SVGAGI. Trimming cost V 2 bases and J 5 bases, with 18 bases left between them. This CDR3 is 16 amino acids long.

In regard to this clone: Other DNA sequences in this specimen translate into the identical CDR3. The genes are TRBV28 and TRBJ1-2; TRBD1 might be the D (6 bases). The germline V and J ends were trimmed by 2 bases and 2 bases, with 6 bases remaining between them. The CDR3 consists of 13 residues. Per germline, CDR1 MDHEN and CDR2 SYDVKM. CDR3 in DNA: TGTGCCAGCAGTTTAACAGGGAACTATGGCTACACCTTC. Protein sequence: CASSLTGNYGYTF.

The gene calls are TRBV5-8 and TRBJ1-5; D remains ambiguous. The CDR3 extends over 14 amino acids. Germline-derived CDR1 and CDR2 are SGHTS and YDEGEE. Trimming removed 1 base from V and 0 bases from J, with 5 bases in between. The CDR3, as DNA: TGTGCCAGCAGCTTGCCCCGTAGCAATCAGCCCCAGCATTTT. This gives the protein CASSLPRSNQPQHF.

The chain recombines TRBV27 with TRBJ1-4; D is possibly TRBD1 (6 bases). The CDR3 extends over 16 amino acids. V was pared by 2 bases and J by 5 bases, with 15 bases between. The V gene's germline CDR1 is MNHEY and CDR2 SMNVEV (reference sequence). The CDR3 spells CASSLTGQGWNEKLFF. The CDR3 nucleotides read TGTGCCAGCAGTTTAACAGGGCAGGGTTGGAATGAAAAACTGTTTTTT.

This chain uses TRBV7-8 with TRBJ1-3, with 9 bases matching TRBD1. Trimming at V came to 5 bases and at J to 0 bases, leaving 5 bases not matched to a gene. This CDR3 spans 16 amino acids. Germline V lookup: CDR1 SGHVS, CDR2 FQNEAQ. The CDR3: CASSPRDRASGNTIYF. The CDR3 bases are TGTGCCAGCAGCCCCCGGGACAGGGCCTCTGGAAACACCATATATTTT.

The rearrangement links TRBV9 to TRBJ1-6; a weak D match, TRBD1 (5 bases). Germline loops: CDR1 SGDLS, CDR2 YYNGEE. The CDR3 runs 16 residues. The V and J ends lost 0 bases and 5 bases respectively, with 12 bases between them. CDR3 DNA: TGTGCCAGCAGCGTAGGCGTGACAGTGAATAATTCACCCCTCCACTTT. It yields the protein CASSVGVTVNNSPLHF.

The genes are TRBV19 and TRBJ2-3; D unclear. The length of the CDR3 is 16 residues. Per the germline V gene, CDR1 is LNHDA and CDR2 is SQIVND (reference sequence). The V end was cut by 5 bases, the J end by 3 bases, with 18 bases between. Here the CDR3 reads CASSAQGDPRTDTQYF. In DNA, the CDR3 is TGTGCCAGTAGTGCTCAAGGAGACCCCCGGACAGATACGCAGTATTTT.

V usage is TRBV11-2 and J usage is TRBJ2-5; the match to TRBD2 covers 13 bases. The germline V gene has CDR1 SGHAT and CDR2 FQNNGV. The J segment lost 7 bases and the V segment lost 4 bases, leaving 9 bases of the junction unmatched. CDR3 length equals 16 residues. The CDR3: CASSSRTSGSSGTQYF. DNA for the CDR3: TGTGCCAGCAGCTCCCGGACTAGCGGGAGTAGCGGGACCCAGTACTTC.

The rearrangement links TRBV7-3 to TRBJ2-7; TRBD1 agrees at 10 bases. The CDR3 runs 16 residues. The V gene's germline CDR1 is SGHTA and CDR2 FQGTGA. Losses at the gene ends were 5 bases for V and 7 bases for J; bases not matched to a gene: 14. CDR3 amino acids: CASSPEGGTGVREQYF. CDR3 coding DNA: TGTGCCAGCAGCCCCGAGGGCGGGACAGGGGTTAGGGAGCAGTACTTC.